The 23 T cell receptor beta chains below all came from one sample that was sequenced in a study of molecular identifiers for immune sequencing clone quantification. TCRdb itself ran the PCR reads through MiXCR, one entry per CDR3 protein. The repertoire has approximately 590,000 distinct CDR3 sequences, about 25% of them found once; the top ten carry about 0.84%. Material for sequencing was naive CD8+ T cells from blood, with Jurkat cell RNA spiked in. Subset here: FACS-sorted CD8+CD4-CCR7+CD45RA+ naive T cells. The receptors were sampled from a human donor in good health. Some libraries in this study had Jurkat cell RNA spiked in.

This clonotype was seen a few times. This may arise from a read error, as a much more abundant clone is one base away. This rearrangement joins TRBV29-1 to TRBJ1-3; tentatively, D is TRBD1 (5 bases). There are 15 residues in the CDR3. Germline V CDR1 and CDR2: SQVTM, ANQGSEA. V shed 7 bases and J shed 1 base, with 17 bases lying between them. The CDR3 spells CSADSGVHSGNTIYF. CDR3 sequence (DNA): TGCAGCGCTGATTCGGGGGTTCATTCTGGAAACACCATATATTTT.

This clonotype was detected only a few times. The rearrangement joins TRBV19 to TRBJ2-5; no firm D call. CDR1 is LNHDA and CDR2 is SQIVND in the germline V gene (reference sequence). This CDR3 has 15 amino acids. V lost 5 bases to trimming and J lost 1 base, with 14 bases between them. In nucleotides, the CDR3 is TGTGCCAGTAGTTACTATGGGCTCCCCCAAGAGACCCAGTACTTC. The encoded protein is CASSYYGLPQETQYF.

In regard to this clonotype: This may stem from a read error, because a much larger clone lies one nucleotide away. The rearrangement uses TRBV20-1 and TRBJ2-3; a weak D match, TRBD2 (5 bases). The length of the CDR3 is 13 residues. Trimming shortened V by 5 bases and J by 4 bases, and 13 bases separated the two germline ends. Per the germline V gene, CDR1 is DFQATT and CDR2 is SNEGSKA (reference sequence). The CDR3 DNA follows: TGCAGTGCTGCAAAGGACTTTGCAGATACGCAGTATTTT. Its protein is CSAAKDFADTQYF.

The chain recombines TRBV19 with TRBJ2-7, with D unresolved. CDR1 LNHDA and CDR2 SQIVND come from the germline V gene (reference sequence). This CDR3 contains 13 residues. Trimming cost V 5 bases and J 7 bases, with 15 bases left between them. CDR3 nucleotides: TGTGCCAGTAGTGCCCTGAGACTGGGAGAGCAGTACTTC. Translating gives CASSALRLGEQYF. The full variable domain, rest sourced from reference TRBV19 and TRBJ2-7, is DGGITQSPKYLFRKEGQNVTLSCEQNLNHDAMYWYRQDPGQGLRLIYYSQIVNDFQKGDIAEGYSVSREKKESFPLTVTSAQKNPTAFYLCASSALRLGEQYFGPGTRLTVT.

Remarks on this clonotype: A much larger clone differs by one base, so this may be a read error. Since the CDR3 does not end with the conserved phenylalanine or tryptophan, this likely comes from a read error. The chain recombines TRBV28 with TRBJ2-3; 8 bases fit TRBD2. There are 12 residues in the CDR3. The V segment lost 0 bases and the J segment 12 bases; nucleotides outside the gene matches: 2. The germline V gene has CDR1 MDHEN and CDR2 SYDVKM. The DNA for the CDR3 is TGTGCCAGCAGTTTATGGACTAGCGACCAGTATTAT. Its translation is CASSLWTSDQYY.

This clonotype was seen many times. V gene TRBV6-6 combines with J gene TRBJ2-5; either TRBD1 or TRBD2 may fit D (5 bases each). V gave up 5 bases and J gave up 5 bases, with 21 bases separating them. In germline, CDR1 is MNHNY, CDR2 SVGAGI (reference sequence). This CDR3 is built from 16 residues. CDR3 amino acids: CASSALIGTSHETQYF. The CDR3 region has the DNA TGTGCCAGCAGTGCGCTAATCGGGACGAGCCACGAGACCCAGTACTTC.

This clonotype was seen at least ten times. The rearrangement uses TRBV7-9 and TRBJ2-1; possible D gene TRBD2, 6 bases. Germline assignment: CDR1 SEHNR and CDR2 FQNEAQ (reference sequence). The CDR3 contains 16 residues. Trimming took off 1 base at V and 5 bases at J, with 15 bases between the two ends. The CDR3 is CASSLGRDKPNNEQFF. The CDR3 DNA reads as TGTGCCAGCAGCTTAGGGCGGGATAAGCCGAACAATGAGCAGTTCTTC.

This clonotype was counted ten times or more. The V and J genes are TRBV30 and TRBJ1-6; D call uncertain. The V gene's germline CDR1 is GTSNPN and CDR2 SVGIG (reference sequence). The V end lost 2 bases, the J end lost 13 bases, and 15 bases lay between the germline ends. The CDR3 sequence is 13 residues long. CDR3 residues: CAWSNSIGSPLHF. Written as DNA, the CDR3 is TGTGCCTGGAGTAACAGTATCGGGTCGCCCCTCCACTTT.

This clonotype has at least ten counts. The V and J genes are TRBV20-1 and TRBJ1-1; 9 bases fit TRBD1. CDR1 and CDR2 from the germline V gene are DFQATT and SNEGSKA (reference sequence). This CDR3 is built from 17 residues. V shed 0 bases and J 0 bases; nucleotides not matched to a gene: 8. DNA for the CDR3: TGCAGTGCTAGAGATAAGGACAGGGGACTCATGAACACTGAAGCTTTCTTT. The encoded protein is CSARDKDRGLMNTEAFF.

This clonotype was found many times. The DNA of the CDR3 is TGCGCCAGCAGCCAGCTACAGGGGCGGGAGGCTTTCTTT. This translates into CASSQLQGREAFF. The V call is TRBV4-3, the J call TRBJ1-1; 7 bases agree with TRBD1. The germline CDR1 and CDR2 sequences are LGHNA and YSLEER. This CDR3 region has 13 residues. V shed 3 bases, J shed 11 bases, and the junction held 9 bases outside the gene matches.

This clonotype has at least ten counts. V gene TRBV28 combines with J gene TRBJ2-3; D possibly corresponds to TRBD1 (5 bases). Looked up from germline, CDR1 is MDHEN and CDR2 is SYDVKM. The CDR3 is 14 residues long. Trimming took 2 bases from V and 5 from J, leaving 11 bases between them. CDR3 amino acids: CASSLRGIEDTQYF. The CDR3, as DNA: TGTGCCAGCAGTTTAAGGGGAATCGAAGATACGCAGTATTTT.

This clonotype came up a few times. The chain links TRBV27 to TRBJ2-1; D is possibly TRBD2 (6 bases). Trimming shortened V by 0 bases and J by 7 bases, and 13 bases separated the two germline ends. The CDR3 has 15 amino acids. CDR1 and CDR2 from the germline V gene are MNHEY and SMNVEV (reference sequence). CDR3 bases: TGTGCCAGCAGTTTATCGGACTACCTAGGTAATGAGCAGTTCTTC. Its protein is CASSLSDYLGNEQFF.

Notes on this clonotype: A single base separates this from a much larger clone, so it may be a read error. This chain links TRBV27 with TRBJ2-1; the D is unclear. V was clipped by 5 bases and J by 14 bases, with 16 bases between them. Per the germline V gene, CDR1 is MNHEY and CDR2 is SMNVEV (reference sequence). The CDR3 sequence is 12 residues long. The CDR3 protein is CASSPHPRLKFF. The CDR3 coding sequence is TGTGCCAGCAGTCCTCACCCACGTCTCAAGTTCTTC.

A note on this clonotype: A much larger clone lies one base from this, so it may be a read error. This chain uses TRBV13 with TRBJ2-3, with D perhaps given as TRBD1 or TRBD2 (5 bases each). CDR3 size: 14 residues. The germline V gene has CDR1 PRHDT and CDR2 FYEKMQ (reference sequence). Trimming pared 5 bases from V and 5 bases from J, leaving 14 bases between. Here the CDR3 DNA reads TGTGCCAGCAGCGCTCGCTGGGGGAGAGATACGCAGTATTTT. It specifies CASSARWGRDTQYF.

Only a few counts were recorded for this clonotype. The chain recombines TRBV27 with TRBJ1-2; D gene uncertain. Germline V CDR1 and CDR2: MNHEY, SMNVEV (reference sequence). V lost 4 bases and J lost 1, with 10 bases in between. The CDR3 consists of 14 residues. This chain's CDR3 is CASSSYNDNYGYTF. In nucleotides, the CDR3 is TGTGCCAGCAGTTCATATAACGATAACTATGGCTACACCTTC.

This clonotype was recorded only once. This could be a read error, since a much larger clone is one nucleotide away. The chain employs TRBV6-2 or TRBV6-3 and TRBJ2-7; TRBD2 agrees at 7 bases. This CDR3 region has 12 residues. Germline V gene sequence: CDR1 MNHEY, CDR2 SVGEGT. The CDR3 DNA follows: TGTGCCAGCAGTTATTACGGCGGGAGTCTGAACTTC. The encoded protein is CASSYYGGSLNF.

The chain links TRBV30 to TRBJ2-7, with D hard to call. This CDR3 is 16 amino acids long. V was cut by 1 base and J by 0 bases, with 16 bases left in between. Germline V gives CDR1 GTSNPN, CDR2 SVGIG (reference sequence). In DNA form, the CDR3 reads TGTGCCTGGAGTGACTCCATGAGTACCGCCTCCTACGAGCAGTACTTC. Translating gives CAWSDSMSTASYEQYF.

A note on this clonotype: A much bigger clone sits one base away, suggesting this may be a read error. The CDR3 loop reads CSALHIANTEALF. CDR3 coding DNA: TGCAGCGCCCTTCACATCGCGAACACTGAAGCTCTCTTT. The rearrangement joins TRBV29-1 to TRBJ1-1; D not resolved. Germline V gives CDR1 SQVTM, CDR2 ANQGSEA. This CDR3 contains 13 residues.

This clonotype turned up a few times. The chain recombines TRBV12-3 or TRBV12-4 with TRBJ2-7; D tentatively reads TRBD1 or TRBD2 (7 bases each). The CDR3 has 14 amino acids. V lost 7 bases to trimming and J lost 1 base, with 14 bases between them. The CDR3 reads CASTAGGGSYEQYF. DNA of the CDR3: TGTGCCAGCACTGCAGGGGGAGGGTCCTACGAGCAGTACTTC.

This clonotype was seen ten or more times. The rearrangement uses TRBV5-6 and TRBJ2-3, with D possibly being TRBD2 (5 bases). This CDR3 spans 15 amino acids. CDR1 is SGHDT, CDR2 YYEEEE, per germline. Trimming removed 0 bases at V and 0 bases at J, with 8 bases between. The CDR3 region has the DNA TGTGCCAGCAGCTTGGTCGGGGTTAGCACAGATACGCAGTATTTT. This sequence encodes CASSLVGVSTDTQYF.

This clonotype was picked up many times. This chain connects TRBV5-1 to TRBJ2-6; D gene ambiguous. Germline V gene lookup returns CDR1 SGHRS and CDR2 YFSETQ. The CDR3 totals 13 residues. V was pared by 7 bases and J by 3 bases, with 8 bases between. The CDR3 nucleotides read TGCGCCAGCCGGTCTGATGGGGCCAACGTCCTGACTTTC. This codes for CASRSDGANVLTF.

This clonotype appeared many times. This chain uses TRBV30 with TRBJ1-2; possibly TRBD1 for D (6 bases). The CDR3 sequence is 12 residues long. The V gene lost 1 base and the J gene lost 8 bases, with 11 bases spanning the gap. Looked up from germline, CDR1 is GTSNPN and CDR2 is SVGIG (reference sequence). The CDR3 protein is CAWSAGDPGYTF. The CDR3, as DNA: TGTGCCTGGAGTGCAGGGGATCCGGGCTACACCTTC.

The chain links TRBV19 to TRBJ2-1; the D call may be TRBD1 or TRBD2 (5 bases each). Germline CDR1 is LNHDA and CDR2 is SQIVND (reference sequence). The CDR3 runs to 16 residues. V lost 4 bases and J lost 3, with 16 bases in between. The chain's CDR3 is CASSTMGLAIYNEQFF. DNA of the CDR3: TGTGCCAGTAGTACTATGGGGCTAGCAATCTACAATGAGCAGTTCTTC.